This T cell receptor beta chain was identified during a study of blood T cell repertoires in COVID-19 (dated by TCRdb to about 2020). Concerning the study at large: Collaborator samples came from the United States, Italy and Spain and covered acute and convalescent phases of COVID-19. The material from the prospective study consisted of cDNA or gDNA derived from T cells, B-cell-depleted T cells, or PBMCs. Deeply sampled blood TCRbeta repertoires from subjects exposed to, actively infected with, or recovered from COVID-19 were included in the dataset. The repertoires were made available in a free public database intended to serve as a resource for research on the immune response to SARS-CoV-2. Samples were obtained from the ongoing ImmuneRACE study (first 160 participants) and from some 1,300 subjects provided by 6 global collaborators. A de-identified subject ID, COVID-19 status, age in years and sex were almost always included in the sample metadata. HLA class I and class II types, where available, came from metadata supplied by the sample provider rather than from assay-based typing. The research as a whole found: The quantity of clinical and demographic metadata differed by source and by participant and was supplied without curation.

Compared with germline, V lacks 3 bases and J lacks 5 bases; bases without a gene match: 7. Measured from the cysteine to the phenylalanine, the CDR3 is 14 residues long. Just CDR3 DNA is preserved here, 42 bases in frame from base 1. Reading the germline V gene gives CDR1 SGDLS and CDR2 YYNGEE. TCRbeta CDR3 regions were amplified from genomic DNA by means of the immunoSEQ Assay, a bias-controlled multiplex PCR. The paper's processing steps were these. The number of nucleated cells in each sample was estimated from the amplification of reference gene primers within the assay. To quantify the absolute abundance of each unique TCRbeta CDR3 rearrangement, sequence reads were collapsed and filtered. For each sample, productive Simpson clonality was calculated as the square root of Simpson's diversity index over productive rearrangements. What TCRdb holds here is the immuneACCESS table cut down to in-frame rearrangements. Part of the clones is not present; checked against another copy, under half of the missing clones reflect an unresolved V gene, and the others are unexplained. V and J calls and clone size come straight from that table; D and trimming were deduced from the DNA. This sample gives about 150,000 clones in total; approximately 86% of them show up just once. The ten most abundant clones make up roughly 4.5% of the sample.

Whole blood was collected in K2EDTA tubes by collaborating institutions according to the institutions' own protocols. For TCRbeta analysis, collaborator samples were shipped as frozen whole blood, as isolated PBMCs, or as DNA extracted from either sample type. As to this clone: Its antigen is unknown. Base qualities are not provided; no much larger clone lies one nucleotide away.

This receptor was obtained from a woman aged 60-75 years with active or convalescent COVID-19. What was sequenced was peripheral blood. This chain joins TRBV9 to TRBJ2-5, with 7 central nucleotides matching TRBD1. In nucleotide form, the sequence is TGTGCCAGCAGCGGAAAGGGGGCAGGGGAGACCCAGTACTTC. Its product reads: CASSGKGAGETQYF.